The source of this T cell receptor beta chain is a study of vaccination and CD4 T cells after COVID-19. Across the study: Ranging from 14 to 241, the interval between dose two and post-vaccine sampling had a median of approximately 67 days. The study sampled a few convalescent patients at day 14 and again at days 161 to 241 post-vaccination.

Overall study findings and caveats: The authors studied relatively few convalescent patients and analyzed no early post-infection timepoints. Although the median of SARS-CoV-2-reactive clonotypes rose from around 20 to 38, the change was not significant.

As to this clonotype: What it binds is not known.

The CDR3 totals 17 residues. Germline CDR1 and CDR2: SGHTS and YDEGEE. V shed 4 bases and J shed 1 base, with 19 bases lying between them. TCRdb called the PCR reads again in MiXCR, with one record for every CDR3 protein. The sample records 25,000 to 35,000 distinct CDR3 sequences, about 49% being singletons. Time point specified: late sampling 161 to 241 days after vaccination in a few convalescent patients. The clonotype was recovered from a human donor who had recovered from COVID-19. The source was CD4+ T cells from blood, collected about 7 months after SARS-CoV-2 vaccination. The chain combines TRBV5-8 with TRBJ2-3, with no clear D. The CDR3 DNA reads TGTGCCAGCAGCCAATGGGTAGTGGGAAAAGGCACAGATACGCAGTATTTT. It codes for CASSQWVVGKGTDTQYF.